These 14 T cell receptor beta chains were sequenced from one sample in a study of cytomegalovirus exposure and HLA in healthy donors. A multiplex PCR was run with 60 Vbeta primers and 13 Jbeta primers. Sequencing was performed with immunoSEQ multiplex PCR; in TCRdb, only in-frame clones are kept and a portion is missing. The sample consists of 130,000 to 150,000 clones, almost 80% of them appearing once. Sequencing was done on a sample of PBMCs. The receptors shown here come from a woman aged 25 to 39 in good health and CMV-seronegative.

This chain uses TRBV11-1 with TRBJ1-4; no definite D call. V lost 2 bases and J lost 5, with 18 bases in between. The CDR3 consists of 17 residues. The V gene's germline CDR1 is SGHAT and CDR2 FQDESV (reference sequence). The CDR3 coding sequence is TGTGCCAGCAGCTTATCGAAGAGAAAACAGCCAAATGAAAAACTGTTTTTT. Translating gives CASSLSKRKQPNEKLFF.

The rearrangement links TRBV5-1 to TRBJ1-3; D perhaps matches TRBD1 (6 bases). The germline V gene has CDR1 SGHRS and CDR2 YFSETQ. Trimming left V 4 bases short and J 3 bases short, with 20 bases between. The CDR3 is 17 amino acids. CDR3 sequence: CASSRGLRGADGNTIYF. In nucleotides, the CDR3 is TGCGCCAGCAGCAGAGGCCTCCGGGGGGCGGATGGAAACACCATATATTTT. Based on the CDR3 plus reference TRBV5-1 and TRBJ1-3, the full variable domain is KAGVTQTPRYLIKTRGQQVTLSCSPISGHRSVSWYQQTPGQGLQFLFEYFSETQRNKGNFPGRFSGRQFSNSRSEMNVSTLELGDSALYLCASSRGLRGADGNTIYFGEGSWLTVV.

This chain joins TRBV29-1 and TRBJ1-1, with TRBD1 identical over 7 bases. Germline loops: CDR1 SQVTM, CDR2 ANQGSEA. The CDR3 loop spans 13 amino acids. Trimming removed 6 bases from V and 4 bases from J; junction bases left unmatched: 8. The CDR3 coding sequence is TGCAGCGTCCTGACAGGGTGGGCCACTGAAGCTTTCTTT. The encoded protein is CSVLTGWATEAFF. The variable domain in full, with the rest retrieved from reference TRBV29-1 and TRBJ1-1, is SAVISQKPSRDICQRGTSLTIQCQVDSQVTMMFWYRQQPGQSLTLIATANQGSEATYESGFVIDKFPISRPNLTFSTLTVSNMSPEDSSIYLCSVLTGWATEAFFGQGTRLTVV.

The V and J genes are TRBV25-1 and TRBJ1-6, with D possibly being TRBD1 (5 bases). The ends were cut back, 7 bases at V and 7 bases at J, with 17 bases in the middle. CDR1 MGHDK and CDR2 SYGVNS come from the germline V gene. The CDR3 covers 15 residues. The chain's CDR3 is CASTLLGEGNSPLHF. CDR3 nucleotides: TGTGCCAGCACCCTGTTAGGGGAGGGGAATTCACCCCTCCACTTT. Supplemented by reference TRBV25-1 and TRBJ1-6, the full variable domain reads EADIYQTPRYLVIGTGKKITLECSQTMGHDKMYWYQQDPGMELHLIHYSYGVNSTEKGDLSSESTVSRIRTEHFPLTLESARPSHTSQYLCASTLLGEGNSPLHFGNGTRLTVT.

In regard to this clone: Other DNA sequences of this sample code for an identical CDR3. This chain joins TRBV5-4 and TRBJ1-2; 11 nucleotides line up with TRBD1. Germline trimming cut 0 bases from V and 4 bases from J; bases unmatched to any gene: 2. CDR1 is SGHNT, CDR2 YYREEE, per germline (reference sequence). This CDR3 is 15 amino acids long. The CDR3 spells CASSLAGTGGYGYTF. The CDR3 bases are TGTGCCAGCAGCTTGGCCGGGACAGGGGGCTATGGCTACACCTTC.

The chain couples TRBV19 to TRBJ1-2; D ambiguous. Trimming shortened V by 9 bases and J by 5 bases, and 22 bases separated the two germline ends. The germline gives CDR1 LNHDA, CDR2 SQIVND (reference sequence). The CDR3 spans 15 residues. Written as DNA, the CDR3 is TGTGCCAGCAGAGGCTCCCGGAGGGAGGGATATGGCTACACCTTC. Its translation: CASRGSRREGYGYTF.

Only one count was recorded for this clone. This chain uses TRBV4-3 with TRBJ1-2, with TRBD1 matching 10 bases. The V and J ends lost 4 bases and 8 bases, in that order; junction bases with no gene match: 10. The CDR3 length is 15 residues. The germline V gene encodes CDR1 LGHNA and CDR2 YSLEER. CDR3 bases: TGCGCCAGCAGCCGGGGTATCGGGACAGGGGAGGGCTACACCTTC. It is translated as CASSRGIGTGEGYTF.

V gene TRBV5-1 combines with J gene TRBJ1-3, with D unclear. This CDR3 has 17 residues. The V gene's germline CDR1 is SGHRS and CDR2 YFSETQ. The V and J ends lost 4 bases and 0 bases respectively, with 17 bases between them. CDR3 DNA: TGCGCCAGCAGCCCGGGAATGGTGCAGAGCTCTGGAAACACCATATATTTT. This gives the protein CASSPGMVQSSGNTIYF. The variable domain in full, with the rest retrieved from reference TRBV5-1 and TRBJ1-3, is KAGVTQTPRYLIKTRGQQVTLSCSPISGHRSVSWYQQTPGQGLQFLFEYFSETQRNKGNFPGRFSGRQFSNSRSEMNVSTLELGDSALYLCASSPGMVQSSGNTIYFGEGSWLTVV.

The CDR3 region is CASSWGLAGGPNTGELFF. CDR3 coding DNA: TGCGCCAGCAGCTGGGGACTAGCGGGGGGGCCCAACACCGGGGAGCTGTTTTTT. V and J are TRBV5-1 and TRBJ2-2, with 16 bases fitting TRBD2. Germline assignment: CDR1 SGHRS and CDR2 YFSETQ. The V gene end was trimmed by 3 bases and the J gene end by 2 bases; junction bases not matched to a gene: 4. The CDR3 is made up of 18 amino acids. Complete variable domain (other parts from reference TRBV5-1 and TRBJ2-2): KAGVTQTPRYLIKTRGQQVTLSCSPISGHRSVSWYQQTPGQGLQFLFEYFSETQRNKGNFPGRFSGRQFSNSRSEMNVSTLELGDSALYLCASSWGLAGGPNTGELFFGEGSRLTVL.

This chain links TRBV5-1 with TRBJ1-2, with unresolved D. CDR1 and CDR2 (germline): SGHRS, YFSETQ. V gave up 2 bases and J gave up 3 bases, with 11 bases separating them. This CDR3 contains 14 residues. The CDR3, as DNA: TGCGCCAGCAGCTTCGGCAGCGCCGACTATGGCTACACCTTC. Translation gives CASSFGSADYGYTF.

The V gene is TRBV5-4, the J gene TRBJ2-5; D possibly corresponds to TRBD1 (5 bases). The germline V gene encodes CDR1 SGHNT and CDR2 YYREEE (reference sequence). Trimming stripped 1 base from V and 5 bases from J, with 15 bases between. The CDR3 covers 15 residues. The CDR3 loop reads CASSLKGRGGETQYF. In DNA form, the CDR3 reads TGTGCCAGCAGCTTGAAGGGAAGGGGTGGTGAGACCCAGTACTTC.

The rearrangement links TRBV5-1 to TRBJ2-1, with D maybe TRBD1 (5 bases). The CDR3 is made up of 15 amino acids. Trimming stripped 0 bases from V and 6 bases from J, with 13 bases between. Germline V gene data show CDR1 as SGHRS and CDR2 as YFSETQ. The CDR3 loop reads CASSLALGATNEQFF. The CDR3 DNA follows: TGCGCCAGCAGCTTGGCATTAGGGGCAACCAATGAGCAGTTCTTC.

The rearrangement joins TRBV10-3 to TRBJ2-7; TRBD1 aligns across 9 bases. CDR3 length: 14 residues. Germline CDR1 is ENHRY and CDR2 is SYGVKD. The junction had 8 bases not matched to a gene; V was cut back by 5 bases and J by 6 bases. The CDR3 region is CAISSSGTGLEQYF. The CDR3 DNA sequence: TGTGCCATCAGTTCGTCCGGGACAGGGCTCGAGCAGTACTTC.

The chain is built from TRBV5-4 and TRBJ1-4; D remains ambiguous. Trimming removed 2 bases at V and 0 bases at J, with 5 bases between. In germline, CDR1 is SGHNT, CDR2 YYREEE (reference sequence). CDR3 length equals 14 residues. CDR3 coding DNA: TGTGCCAGCAGCTTACACCCAACTAATGAAAAACTGTTTTTT. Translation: CASSLHPTNEKLFF.